Each of the 26 T cell receptor beta chains below was sequenced from the same sample in a study of cytomegalovirus exposure and HLA in healthy donors. Clones were read by immunoSEQ multiplex PCR, and TCRdb kept only the in-frame ones, dropping some. The table includes 150,000 or so clones, 80% to 90% detected once. The sequenced sample was PBMCs. These receptors all stem from a woman aged 25 to 39 in good health and CMV-seropositive.

The chain joins TRBV28 to TRBJ1-2, with 8 bases fitting TRBD1. Germline V gives CDR1 MDHEN, CDR2 SYDVKM. This CDR3 spans 16 amino acids. V was pared by 2 bases and J by 4 bases, with 9 bases of the junction left unmatched. CDR3 in amino acids: CASSLRNPGQGYGYTF. As DNA, the CDR3 is TGTGCCAGCAGTTTACGAAACCCCGGACAGGGCTATGGCTACACCTTC.

The chain uses TRBV7-2 and TRBJ2-5, with D perhaps TRBD2 (5 bases). The V end lost 5 bases, the J end lost 6 bases, and 19 bases lay between the germline ends. The CDR3 consists of 15 residues. Germline-derived CDR1 and CDR2 are SGHTA and FQGNSA. The CDR3 coding sequence is TGTGCCAGCAGCGGAGAGGGATCTGGGATGAAGACCCAGTACTTC. It specifies CASSGEGSGMKTQYF.

The chain employs TRBV10-1 and TRBJ1-4; D remains ambiguous. Germline assignment: CDR1 WNHNN and CDR2 SYGVQD (reference sequence). The CDR3 is 10 amino acids. V lost 8 bases, J lost 7 bases, and 5 bases lay in between. CDR3 amino acids: CASSFEKLFF. CDR3 in DNA: TGCGCCAGCTCTTTTGAAAAACTGTTTTTT.

The chain has TRBV18 and TRBJ1-3; 10 bases line up with TRBD1. The CDR3 has 17 amino acids. V was pared by 3 bases and J by 0 bases, with 5 bases of the junction left unmatched. CDR1 is KGHSH and CDR2 is LQKENI in the germline V gene. CDR3: CASSPRQGATSGNTIYF. The CDR3 coding sequence is TGTGCCAGCTCACCGAGACAGGGGGCTACCTCTGGAAACACCATATATTTT. Based on the CDR3 plus reference TRBV18 and TRBJ1-3, the full variable domain is NAGVMQNPRHLVRRRGQEARLRCSPMKGHSHVYWYRQLPEEGLKFMVYLQKENIIDESGMPKERFSAEFPKEGPSILRIQQVVRGDSAAYFCASSPRQGATSGNTIYFGEGSWLTVV.

The rearrangement joins TRBV7-3 to TRBJ1-3, with 9 nucleotides matching TRBD1. This CDR3 contains 16 residues. CDR1 and CDR2 from the germline V gene are SGHTA and FQGTGA. The junction had 3 bases not matched to a gene; V was cut back by 0 bases and J by 3 bases. DNA for the CDR3: TGTGCCAGCAGCTTAACCCCGGACAGGGGTGGAAACACCATATATTTT. Protein product: CASSLTPDRGGNTIYF.

The V call is TRBV2, the J call TRBJ1-1, with no clear D. Trimming took 6 bases from V and 1 from J, leaving 15 bases between them. The CDR3 extends over 15 amino acids. Looked up from germline, CDR1 is SNHLY and CDR2 is FYNNEI. CDR3 nucleotides: TGTGCCAGCAGACACCCGGGAAACGGGAACACTGAAGCTTTCTTT. This encodes CASRHPGNGNTEAFF.

V and J are TRBV28 and TRBJ1-3; 8 positions match TRBD1. Losses at the gene ends were 5 bases for V and 4 bases for J; bases not matched to a gene: 10. The CDR3 has 16 residues. The germline CDR1 and CDR2 sequences are MDHEN and SYDVKM. The CDR3 nucleotides read TGTGCCAGCAGTCGCGGCCGCAGGGGGCAAGGAAACACCATATATTTT. Translation gives CASSRGRRGQGNTIYF.

This chain connects TRBV2 to TRBJ2-5; a weak D match, TRBD1 (5 bases). Germline CDR1 reads SNHLY; CDR2 reads FYNNEI. CDR3 size: 14 residues. Deletions cut 8 bases from V and 2 bases from J, with 15 bases between. The CDR3 loop is CASRRQNGQETQYF. DNA for the CDR3: TGTGCCAGCCGCCGACAGAATGGGCAAGAGACCCAGTACTTC.

The V gene is TRBV7-3, the J gene TRBJ2-7; 7 nucleotides align to TRBD2. The CDR3 extends over 16 amino acids. V lost 5 bases, J lost 3 bases, and 13 bases stayed unmatched. The germline V gene encodes CDR1 SGHTA and CDR2 FQGTGA. CDR3 residues: CASSPKGGAARYEQYF. CDR3 in DNA: TGTGCCAGCAGCCCAAAGGGAGGGGCAGCTCGCTACGAGCAGTACTTC. Supplemented by reference TRBV7-3 and TRBJ2-7, the full variable domain reads GAGVSQTPSNKVTEKGKYVELRCDPISGHTALYWYRQSLGQGPEFLIYFQGTGAADDSGLPNDRFFAVRPEGSVSTLKIQRTERGDSAVYLCASSPKGGAARYEQYFGPGTRLTVT.

This CDR3 is CASSVGQGVETQYF. CDR3 sequence (DNA): TGTGCCAGCAGCGTCGGACAGGGGGTAGAGACCCAGTACTTC. V and J are TRBV9 and TRBJ2-5; 10 bases are shared with TRBD1. The V segment lost 2 bases and the J segment 4 bases; nucleotides outside the gene matches: 2. The length of the CDR3 is 14 residues. From germline, CDR1 is SGDLS and CDR2 YYNGEE. The full variable domain, in which reference TRBV9 and TRBJ2-5 provide the parts outside the CDR3, is DSGVTQTPKHLITATGQRVTLRCSPRSGDLSVYWYQQSLDQGLQFLIQYYNGEERAKGNILERFSAQQFPDLHSELNLSSLELGDSALYFCASSVGQGVETQYFGPGTRLLVL.

The chain has TRBV27 and TRBJ2-2; 7 bases map to TRBD1. CDR1 and CDR2 (germline): MNHEY, SMNVEV (reference sequence). The length of the CDR3 is 14 residues. The J segment lost 5 bases and the V segment lost 7 bases, leaving 7 bases of the junction unmatched. CDR3 sequence (DNA): TGTGCCAGCACTTCAGGGGGTGGAACCGGGGAGCTGTTTTTT. Its translation is CASTSGGGTGELFF.

This chain connects TRBV19 to TRBJ1-2; unclear D gene. There are 14 residues in the CDR3. Germline loops: CDR1 LNHDA, CDR2 SQIVND (reference sequence). V shed 6 bases and J shed 3 bases, with 14 bases lying between them. CDR3 sequence: CASRDRPGDYGYTF. CDR3 in DNA: TGTGCCAGTAGAGATCGACCGGGAGACTATGGCTACACCTTC.

This chain connects TRBV28 to TRBJ2-3; tentatively, D is TRBD2 (5 bases). Between the trimmed V and J ends, which lost 6 bases and 1 base, there was a span of 14 bases. In germline, CDR1 is MDHEN, CDR2 SYDVKM. This CDR3 has 15 residues. The chain's CDR3 is CASSFLERGTDTQYF. DNA of the CDR3: TGTGCCAGCAGCTTCCTAGAGAGGGGCACAGATACGCAGTATTTT.

The DNA of the CDR3 is TGTGCCAGCAGCTCGGCGGGACAGGGGGGACAGCCCCAGCATTTT. This encodes CASSSAGQGGQPQHF. The chain uses TRBV5-6 and TRBJ1-5, with 11 bases identical to TRBD1. The germline CDR1 and CDR2 sequences are SGHDT and YYEEEE. Trimming at V came to 3 bases and at J to 7 bases, leaving 6 bases not matched to a gene. The CDR3 has 15 amino acids.

The V and J genes are TRBV6-5 and TRBJ1-2, with D perhaps TRBD1 (5 bases). The germline CDR1 and CDR2 sequences are MNHEY and SVGAGI. The CDR3 covers 12 residues. Between the trimmed V and J ends, which lost 8 bases and 0 bases, there was a span of 7 bases. The CDR3 reads CASQGTNYGYTF. CDR3 nucleotides: TGTGCCAGCCAGGGTACTAACTATGGCTACACCTTC.

This chain joins TRBV19 and TRBJ2-1, with a weak D call TRBD1 (5 bases). This CDR3 region has 15 residues. The germline V gene has CDR1 LNHDA and CDR2 SQIVND (reference sequence). V shed 7 bases and J shed 8 bases, with 21 bases lying between them. CDR3 sequence reads: CASTPRGPKGHEQFF. The DNA of the CDR3 is TGTGCCAGTACCCCAAGGGGTCCGAAGGGCCATGAGCAGTTCTTC. Variable domain in full (rest from reference TRBV19 and TRBJ2-1): DGGITQSPKYLFRKEGQNVTLSCEQNLNHDAMYWYRQDPGQGLRLIYYSQIVNDFQKGDIAEGYSVSREKKESFPLTVTSAQKNPTAFYLCASTPRGPKGHEQFFGPGTRLTVL.

This chain links TRBV5-1 with TRBJ1-4, with 8 bases identical to TRBD1. The CDR3 contains 13 residues. The trim removed 1 base at V and 7 bases at J, leaving 0 bases unmatched. Germline V gives CDR1 SGHRS, CDR2 YFSETQ. The CDR3, as DNA: TGCGCCAGCAGCTTGACAGGGGGTGAAAAACTGTTTTTT. Amino acid sequence: CASSLTGGEKLFF. Supplemented by reference TRBV5-1 and TRBJ1-4, the full variable domain reads KAGVTQTPRYLIKTRGQQVTLSCSPISGHRSVSWYQQTPGQGLQFLFEYFSETQRNKGNFPGRFSGRQFSNSRSEMNVSTLELGDSALYLCASSLTGGEKLFFGSGTQLSVL.

The chain joins TRBV5-1 to TRBJ1-6; no definite D call. The germline gives CDR1 SGHRS, CDR2 YFSETQ. Trimming stripped 0 bases from V and 6 bases from J, with 10 bases between. The CDR3 is made up of 15 amino acids. CDR3 sequence (DNA): TGCGCCAGCAGCTTGGGCTCCACGAGTAATTCACCCCTCCACTTT. This sequence encodes CASSLGSTSNSPLHF. Based on the CDR3 plus reference TRBV5-1 and TRBJ1-6, the full variable domain is KAGVTQTPRYLIKTRGQQVTLSCSPISGHRSVSWYQQTPGQGLQFLFEYFSETQRNKGNFPGRFSGRQFSNSRSEMNVSTLELGDSALYLCASSLGSTSNSPLHFGNGTRLTVT.

The CDR3 DNA follows: TGTGCCAGCTCCCAGCGGGTCCCCCCAGATACGCAGTATTTT. Protein product: CASSQRVPPDTQYF. This sequence joins TRBV6-6 and TRBJ2-3; possibly TRBD2 for D (6 bases). The CDR3 has 14 amino acids. The V and J ends lost 8 bases and 4 bases respectively, with 16 bases between them. CDR1 and CDR2 (germline): MNHNY, SVGAGI (reference sequence).

The chain recombines TRBV6-1 with TRBJ1-2, with D unclear. Germline V gene data show CDR1 as MNHNS and CDR2 as SASEGT. The V end was cut by 0 bases, the J end by 4 bases, with 9 bases between. This CDR3 has 14 amino acids. DNA for the CDR3: TGTGCCAGCAGTGAAGCTCCGGGTGGCTATGGCTACACCTTC. It translates to CASSEAPGGYGYTF.

Concerning this clone itself: Other DNA sequences within the sample encode an identical CDR3. V and J are TRBV5-1 and TRBJ2-2, with D maybe TRBD1 (5 bases). From germline, CDR1 is SGHRS and CDR2 YFSETQ. This CDR3 is 15 amino acids long. Trimming pared 0 bases from V and 1 base from J, leaving 7 bases between. CDR3 residues: CASSLGTGNTGELFF. Here the CDR3 DNA reads TGCGCCAGCAGCTTGGGTACAGGGAACACCGGGGAGCTGTTTTTT.

V is TRBV14 and J is TRBJ2-2; perhaps TRBD1 as D (5 bases). The CDR3 sequence is 13 residues long. Germline CDR1 reads SGHDN; CDR2 reads FVKESK. V lost 0 bases, J lost 10 bases, and 9 bases lay in between. The CDR3 sequence: CASSQEIGAELFF. DNA for the CDR3: TGTGCCAGCAGCCAAGAAATAGGGGCGGAGCTGTTTTTT.

V gene TRBV15 combines with J gene TRBJ1-1, with a possible D match to TRBD1 (5 bases). The CDR3 runs 14 residues. The V end lost 3 bases, the J end lost 1 base, and 9 bases lay between the germline ends. Germline V gives CDR1 LNHNV, CDR2 YYDKDF (reference sequence). CDR3 residues: CATSSYRRNTEAFF. The CDR3 DNA reads as TGTGCCACCAGCAGCTACAGGAGGAACACTGAAGCTTTCTTT.

The chain is built from TRBV9 and TRBJ2-7; 9 bases map to TRBD1. This CDR3 is 15 amino acids long. CDR1 and CDR2 (germline): SGDLS, YYNGEE. With V trimmed by 4 bases and J by 0 bases, 5 bases remained unmatched. The CDR3 region has the DNA TGTGCCAGCAGCCCGGGACAGGGCTCCTCCTACGAGCAGTACTTC. It encodes CASSPGQGSSYEQYF.

The J gene is TRBJ1-1, the V gene TRBV5-6; D remains unclear. V shed 2 bases and J shed 8 bases, with 16 bases lying between them. The CDR3 covers 14 residues. The germline CDR1 and CDR2 sequences are SGHDT and YYEEEE. The DNA of the CDR3 is TGTGCCAGCAGCTTCGGAGTTGGTTACTCGGAAGCTTTCTTT. This codes for CASSFGVGYSEAFF.

The V call is TRBV6-1, the J call TRBJ2-7; 10 nucleotides align to TRBD2. The V gene's germline CDR1 is MNHNS and CDR2 SASEGT. V shed 8 bases and J 1 base; nucleotides not matched to a gene: 5. This CDR3 region has 14 residues. The chain's CDR3 is CASSGLAASYEQYF. The CDR3 DNA sequence: TGTGCCAGCTCAGGACTAGCGGCTTCCTACGAGCAGTACTTC.